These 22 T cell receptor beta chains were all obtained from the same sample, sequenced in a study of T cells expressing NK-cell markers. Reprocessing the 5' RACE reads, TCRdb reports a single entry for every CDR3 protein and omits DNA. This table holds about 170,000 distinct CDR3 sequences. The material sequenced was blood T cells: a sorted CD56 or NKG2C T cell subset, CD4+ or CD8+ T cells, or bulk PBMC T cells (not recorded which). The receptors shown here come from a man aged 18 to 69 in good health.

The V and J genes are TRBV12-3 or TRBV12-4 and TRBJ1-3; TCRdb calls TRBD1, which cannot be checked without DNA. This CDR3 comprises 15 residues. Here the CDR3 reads CASAPSGGPGNTIYF.

CDR3 sequence reads: CASSLARNGEYQETQYF. The V call is TRBV12-3 or TRBV12-4, the J call TRBJ2-5. The CDR3 runs to 17 residues.

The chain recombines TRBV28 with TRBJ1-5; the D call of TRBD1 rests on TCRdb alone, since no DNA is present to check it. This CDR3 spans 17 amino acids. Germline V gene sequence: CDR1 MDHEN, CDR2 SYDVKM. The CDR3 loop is CASSLRLGTGGNQPQHF.

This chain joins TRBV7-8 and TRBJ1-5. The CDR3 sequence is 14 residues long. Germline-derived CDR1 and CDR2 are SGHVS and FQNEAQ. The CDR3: CASSHIDNNQPQHF.

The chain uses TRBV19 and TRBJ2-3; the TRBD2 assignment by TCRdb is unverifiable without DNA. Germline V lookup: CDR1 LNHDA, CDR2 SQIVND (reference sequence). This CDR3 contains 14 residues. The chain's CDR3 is CASSSRDFTDTQYF.

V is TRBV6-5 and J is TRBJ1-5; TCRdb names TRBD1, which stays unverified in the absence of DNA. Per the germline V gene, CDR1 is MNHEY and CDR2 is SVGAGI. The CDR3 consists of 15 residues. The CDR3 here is CASSYYRGGDQPQHF.

The CDR3 loop reads CASSVWTTLNEQFF. The chain carries TRBV10-2 and TRBJ2-1. CDR3 length: 14 amino acids. Germline V gives CDR1 WSHSY, CDR2 SAAADI.

The CDR3 reads CASSSRDRVGEETQYF. The J gene is TRBJ2-5, the V gene TRBV6-2 or TRBV6-3; the D call of TRBD1 rests on TCRdb alone, since no DNA is present to check it. Germline lookup yields CDR1 MNHEY and CDR2 SVGEGT. This CDR3 comprises 16 residues.

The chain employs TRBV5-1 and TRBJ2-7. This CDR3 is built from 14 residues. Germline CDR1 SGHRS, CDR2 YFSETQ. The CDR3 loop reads CASSLGNSPDEQYF.

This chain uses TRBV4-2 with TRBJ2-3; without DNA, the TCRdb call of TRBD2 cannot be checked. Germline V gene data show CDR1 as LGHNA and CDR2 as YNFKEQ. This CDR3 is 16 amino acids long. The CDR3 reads CASSTLGLAGAYTQYF.

This chain's CDR3 is CSAPSDESNTEAFF. The rearrangement uses TRBV20-1 and TRBJ1-1. This CDR3 comprises 14 residues. Germline V CDR1 and CDR2: DFQATT, SNEGSKA (reference sequence).

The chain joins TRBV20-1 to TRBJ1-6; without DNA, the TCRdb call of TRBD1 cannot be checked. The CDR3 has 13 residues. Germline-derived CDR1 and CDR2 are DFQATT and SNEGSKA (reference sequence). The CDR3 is CSAEQGDNSPLHF.

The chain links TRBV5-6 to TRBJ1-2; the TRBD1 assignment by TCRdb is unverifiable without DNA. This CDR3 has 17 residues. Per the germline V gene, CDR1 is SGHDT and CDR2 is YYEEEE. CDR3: CASSLPPGQMHRYGYTF.

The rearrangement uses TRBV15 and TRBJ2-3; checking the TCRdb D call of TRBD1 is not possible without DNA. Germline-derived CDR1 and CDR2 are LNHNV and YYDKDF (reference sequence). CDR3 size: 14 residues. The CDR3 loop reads CATSRVGAGDTQYF.

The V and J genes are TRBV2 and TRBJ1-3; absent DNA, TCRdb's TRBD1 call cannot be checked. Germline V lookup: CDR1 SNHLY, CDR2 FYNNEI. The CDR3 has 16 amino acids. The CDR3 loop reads CASSVGAGVSGNTIYF.

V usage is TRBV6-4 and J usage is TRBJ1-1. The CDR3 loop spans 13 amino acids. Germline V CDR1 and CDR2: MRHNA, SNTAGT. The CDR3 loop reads CASAERGNTEAFF.

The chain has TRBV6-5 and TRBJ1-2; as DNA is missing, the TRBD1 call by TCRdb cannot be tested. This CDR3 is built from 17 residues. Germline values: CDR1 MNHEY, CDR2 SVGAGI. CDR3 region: CASSYRGVHTGNYGYTF.

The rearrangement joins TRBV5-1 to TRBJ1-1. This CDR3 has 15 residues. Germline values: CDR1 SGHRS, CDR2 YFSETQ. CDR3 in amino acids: CASSLAQSTNTEAFF.

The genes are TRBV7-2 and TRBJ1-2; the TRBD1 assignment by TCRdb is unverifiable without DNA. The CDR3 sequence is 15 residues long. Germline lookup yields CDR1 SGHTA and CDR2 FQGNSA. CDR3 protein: CASSLAAGEAYGYTF.

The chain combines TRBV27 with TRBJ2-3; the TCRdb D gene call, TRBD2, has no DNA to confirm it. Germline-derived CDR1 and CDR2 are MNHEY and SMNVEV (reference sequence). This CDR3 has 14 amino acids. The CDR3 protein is CASGTSGGADTQYF.

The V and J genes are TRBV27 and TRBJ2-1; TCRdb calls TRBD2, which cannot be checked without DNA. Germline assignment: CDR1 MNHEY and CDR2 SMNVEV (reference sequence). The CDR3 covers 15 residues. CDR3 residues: CASSPGVAGGNEQFF.

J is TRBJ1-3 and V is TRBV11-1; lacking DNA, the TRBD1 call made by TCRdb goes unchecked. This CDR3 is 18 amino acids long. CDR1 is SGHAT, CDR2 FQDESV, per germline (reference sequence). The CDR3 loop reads CASSLLVRGIRYGNTIYF.